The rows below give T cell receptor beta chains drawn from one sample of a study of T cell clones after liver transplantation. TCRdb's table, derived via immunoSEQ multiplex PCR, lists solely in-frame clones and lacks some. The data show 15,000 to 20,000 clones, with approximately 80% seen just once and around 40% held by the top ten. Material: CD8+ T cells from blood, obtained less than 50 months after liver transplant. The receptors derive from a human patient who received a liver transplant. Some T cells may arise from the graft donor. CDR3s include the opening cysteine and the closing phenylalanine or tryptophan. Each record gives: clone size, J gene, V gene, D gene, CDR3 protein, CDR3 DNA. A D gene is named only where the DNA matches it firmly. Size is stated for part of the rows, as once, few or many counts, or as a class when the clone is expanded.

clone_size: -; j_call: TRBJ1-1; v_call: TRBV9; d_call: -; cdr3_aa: CASSVVGSSNTEAFF; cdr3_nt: TGTGCCAGCAGCGTAGTGGGGAGTTCGAACACTGAAGCTTTCTTT
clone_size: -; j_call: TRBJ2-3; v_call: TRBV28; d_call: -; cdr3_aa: CASSLGAGKGDTQYF; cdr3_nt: TGTGCCAGCAGTTTGGGGGCCGGGAAGGGGGATACGCAGTATTTT
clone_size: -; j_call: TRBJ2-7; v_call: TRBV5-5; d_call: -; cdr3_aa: CASRGAYGTYEQYF; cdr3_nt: TGTGCCAGCAGAGGGGCCTATGGAACCTACGAGCAGTACTTC
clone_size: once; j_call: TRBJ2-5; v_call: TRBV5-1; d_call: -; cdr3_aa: CASSTDRDPGETQYF; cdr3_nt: TGCGCCAGCAGCACGGACAGAGACCCGGGGGAGACCCAGTACTTC
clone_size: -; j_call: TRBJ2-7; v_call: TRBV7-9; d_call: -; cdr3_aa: CASSPDPGVREQYF; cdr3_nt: TGTGCCAGCAGCCCGGACCCGGGGGTTAGGGAGCAGTACTTC
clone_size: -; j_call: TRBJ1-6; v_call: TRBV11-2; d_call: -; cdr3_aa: CASSRSVNSPLHF; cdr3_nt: TGTGCCAGCAGCCGGAGTGTCAATTCACCCCTCCACTTT
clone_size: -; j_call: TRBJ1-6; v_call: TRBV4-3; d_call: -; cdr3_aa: CASSQGGVDNSPLHF; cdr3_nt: TGCGCCAGCAGCCAAGGGGGGGTCGATAATTCACCCCTCCACTTT
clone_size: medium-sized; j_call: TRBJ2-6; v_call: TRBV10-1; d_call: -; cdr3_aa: CASSASSGANVLTF; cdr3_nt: TGCGCCAGCAGTGCCAGCTCTGGGGCCAACGTCCTGACTTTC
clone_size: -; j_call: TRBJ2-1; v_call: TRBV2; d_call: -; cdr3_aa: CASSEGRPNEQFF; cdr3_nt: TGTGCCAGCAGTGAAGGCCGGCCTAATGAGCAGTTCTTC
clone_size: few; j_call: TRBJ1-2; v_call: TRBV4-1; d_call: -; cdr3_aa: CASSQPRDGYTF; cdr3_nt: TGCGCCAGCAGCCAACCCCGGGATGGCTACACCTTC
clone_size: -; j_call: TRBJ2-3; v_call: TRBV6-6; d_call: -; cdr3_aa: CASSYSPGMTDTQYF; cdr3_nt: TGTGCCAGCAGTTACTCGCCAGGGATGACAGATACGCAGTATTTT
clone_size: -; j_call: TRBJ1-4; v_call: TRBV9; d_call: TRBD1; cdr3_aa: CASSAQGWGEKLFF; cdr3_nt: TGTGCCAGCAGCGCACAGGGGTGGGGTGAAAAACTGTTTTTT
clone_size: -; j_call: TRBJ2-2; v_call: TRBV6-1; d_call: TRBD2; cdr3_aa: CASRLAGYTGELFF; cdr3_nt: TGTGCCAGCAGGCTAGCGGGGTACACCGGGGAGCTGTTTTTT
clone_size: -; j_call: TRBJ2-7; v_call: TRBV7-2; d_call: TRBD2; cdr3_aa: CASRQIAGALVPQYF; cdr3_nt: TGTGCCAGCAGACAAATAGCGGGGGCCCTAGTCCCCCAGTACTTC
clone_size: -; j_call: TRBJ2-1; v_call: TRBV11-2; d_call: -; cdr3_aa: CASSPEETQYNEQFF; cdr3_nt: TGTGCCAGCAGCCCGGAGGAGACACAGTACAATGAGCAGTTCTTC
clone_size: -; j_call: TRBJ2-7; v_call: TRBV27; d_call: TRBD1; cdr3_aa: CASSLIKGQGYEQYF; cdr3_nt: TGTGCCAGCAGTTTGATTAAGGGACAGGGGTACGAGCAGTACTTC
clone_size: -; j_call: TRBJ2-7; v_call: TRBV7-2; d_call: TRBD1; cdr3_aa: CASSSPGQGYEQYF; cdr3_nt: TGTGCCAGCAGCTCCCCGGGACAGGGCTACGAGCAGTACTTC
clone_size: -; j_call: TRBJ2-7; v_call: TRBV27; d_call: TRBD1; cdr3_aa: CASSLSGTGYYEQYF; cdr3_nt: TGTGCCAGCAGTTTATCGGGGACAGGGTACTACGAGCAGTACTTC
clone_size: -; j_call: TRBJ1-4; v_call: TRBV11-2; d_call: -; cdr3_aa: CASNLGLSNEKLFF; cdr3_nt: TGTGCCAGCAACCTAGGGTTAAGTAATGAAAAACTGTTTTTT
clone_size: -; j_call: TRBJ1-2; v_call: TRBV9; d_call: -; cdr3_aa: CASSEDEGHGYTF; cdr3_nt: TGTGCCAGCAGCGAGGACGAAGGGCATGGCTACACCTTC
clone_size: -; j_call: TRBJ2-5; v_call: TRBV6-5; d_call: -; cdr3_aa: CATTAWETQYF; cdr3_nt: TGTGCCACTACTGCGTGGGAGACCCAGTACTTC
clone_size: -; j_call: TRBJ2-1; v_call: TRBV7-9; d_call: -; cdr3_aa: CASSSFGDSYNEQFF; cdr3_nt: TGTGCCAGCAGCTCCTTCGGCGACTCCTACAATGAGCAGTTCTTC
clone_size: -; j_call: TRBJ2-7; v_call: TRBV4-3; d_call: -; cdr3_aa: CASSQGPGGAQSYEQYF; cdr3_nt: TGCGCCAGCAGCCAAGGTCCGGGTGGGGCGCAATCCTACGAGCAGTACTTC
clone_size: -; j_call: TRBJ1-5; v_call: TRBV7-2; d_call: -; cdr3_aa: CASSLDDQPQHF; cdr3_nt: TGTGCCAGCAGCTTAGACGATCAGCCCCAGCATTTT
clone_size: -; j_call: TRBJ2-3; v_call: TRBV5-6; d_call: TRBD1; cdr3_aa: CASSLVSDRGADTQYF; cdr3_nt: TGTGCCAGCAGCTTGGTATCGGACAGGGGTGCGGATACGCAGTATTTT
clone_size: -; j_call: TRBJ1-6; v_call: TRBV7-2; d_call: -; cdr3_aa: CASSLGAGRNSPLHF; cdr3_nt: TGTGCCAGCAGCTTAGGGGCGGGGCGTAATTCACCCCTCCACTTT
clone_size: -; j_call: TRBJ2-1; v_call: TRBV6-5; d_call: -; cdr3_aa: CASRTNRVQYNEQFF; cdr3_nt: TGTGCCAGCAGGACAAACAGGGTCCAGTACAATGAGCAGTTCTTC
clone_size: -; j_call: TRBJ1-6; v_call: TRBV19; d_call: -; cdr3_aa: CASGTWNSPLHF; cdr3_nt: TGTGCCAGCGGGACGTGGAATTCACCCCTCCACTTT
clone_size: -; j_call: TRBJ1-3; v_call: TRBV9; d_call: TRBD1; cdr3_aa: CASSAGTGISGNTIYF; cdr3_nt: TGTGCCAGCAGCGCCGGGACAGGGATCTCTGGAAACACCATATATTTT
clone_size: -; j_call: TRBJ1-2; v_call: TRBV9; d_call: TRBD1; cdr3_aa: CASSFLGGNGYGYTF; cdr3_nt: TGTGCCAGCAGCTTCTTAGGGGGCAACGGCTATGGCTACACCTTC
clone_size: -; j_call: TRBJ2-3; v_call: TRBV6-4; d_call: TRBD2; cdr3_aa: CASSARWEGGTDTQYF; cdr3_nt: TGTGCCAGCAGCGCGCGGTGGGAGGGCGGCACAGATACGCAGTATTTT
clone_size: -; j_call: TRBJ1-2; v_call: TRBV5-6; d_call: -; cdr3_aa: CASLPIRQNYGYTF; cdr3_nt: TGTGCCAGCCTACCTATAAGGCAGAACTATGGCTACACCTTC
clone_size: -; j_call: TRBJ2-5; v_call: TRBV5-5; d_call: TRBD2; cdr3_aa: CASSNTGLADETQYF; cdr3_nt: TGTGCCAGCAGCAATACTGGACTAGCGGATGAGACCCAGTACTTC
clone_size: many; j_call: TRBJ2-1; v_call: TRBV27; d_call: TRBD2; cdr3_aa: CASRTSSGRVGRHNEQFF; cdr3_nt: TGTGCCAGCAGAACCTCTAGCGGGAGGGTTGGGAGACACAATGAGCAGTTCTTC
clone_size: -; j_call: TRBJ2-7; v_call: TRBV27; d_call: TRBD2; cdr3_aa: CASSTGLSEQYF; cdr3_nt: TGTGCCAGCAGTACGGGACTATCCGAGCAGTACTTC
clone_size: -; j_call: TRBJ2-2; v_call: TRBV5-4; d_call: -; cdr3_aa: CASSFYYSRENTGELFF; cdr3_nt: TGTGCCAGCAGCTTCTATTATAGCAGGGAGAACACCGGGGAGCTGTTTTTT
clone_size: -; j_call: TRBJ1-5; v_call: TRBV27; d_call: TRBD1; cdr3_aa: CASSLSKTGYQPQHF; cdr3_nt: TGTGCCAGCAGTTTATCGAAGACAGGGTATCAGCCCCAGCATTTT
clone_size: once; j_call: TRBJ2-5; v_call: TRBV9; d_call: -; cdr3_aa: CASSAGGQEQETQYF; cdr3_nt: TGTGCCAGCAGCGCGGGAGGACAGGAGCAAGAGACCCAGTACTTC
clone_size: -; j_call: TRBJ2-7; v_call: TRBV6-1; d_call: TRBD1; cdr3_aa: CASSGETGGGYEQYF; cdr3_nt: TGTGCCAGCAGTGGTGAGACAGGGGGCGGGTACGAGCAGTACTTC
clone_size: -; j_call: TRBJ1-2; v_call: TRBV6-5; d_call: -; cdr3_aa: CASSGGAEITGGYTF; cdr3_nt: TGTGCCAGCAGCGGAGGGGCAGAGATAACTGGGGGCTACACCTTC
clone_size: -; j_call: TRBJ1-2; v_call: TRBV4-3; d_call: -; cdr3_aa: CASSQRGGAVYNYGYTF; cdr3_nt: TGCGCCAGCAGCCAACGGGGGGGCGCAGTGTATAACTATGGCTACACCTTC
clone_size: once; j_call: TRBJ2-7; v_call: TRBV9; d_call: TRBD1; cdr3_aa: CASSPWGTAAYEQYF; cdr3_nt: TGTGCCAGCAGCCCTTGGGGGACAGCAGCCTACGAGCAGTACTTC
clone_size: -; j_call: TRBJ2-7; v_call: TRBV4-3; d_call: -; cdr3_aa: CASSQGTGRYEQYF; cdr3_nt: TGCGCCAGCAGCCAAGGAACAGGGAGGTACGAGCAGTACTTC
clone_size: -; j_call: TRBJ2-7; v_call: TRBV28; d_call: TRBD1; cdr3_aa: CASSLDRGPLDEQYF; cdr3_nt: TGTGCCAGCAGTTTAGACAGGGGGCCACTAGACGAGCAGTACTTC
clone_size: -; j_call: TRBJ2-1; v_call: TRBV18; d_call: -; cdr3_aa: CASSPPTFGPRYNEQFF; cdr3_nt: TGTGCCAGCTCACCACCGACTTTTGGCCCGCGATACAATGAGCAGTTCTTC
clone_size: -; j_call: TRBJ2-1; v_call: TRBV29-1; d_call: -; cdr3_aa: CSVEGFGSSYNEQFF; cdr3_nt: TGCAGCGTTGAGGGTTTCGGGTCCTCCTACAATGAGCAGTTCTTC
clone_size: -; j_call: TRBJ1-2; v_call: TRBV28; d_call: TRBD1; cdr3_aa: CASSYRGLVGYTF; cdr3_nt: TGTGCCAGCAGTTACAGGGGGCTGGTTGGCTACACCTTC
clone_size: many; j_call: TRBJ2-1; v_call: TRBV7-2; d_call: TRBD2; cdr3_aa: CASSPHTSGGFNEQFF; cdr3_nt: TGTGCCAGCAGCCCACACACTAGCGGGGGGTTCAATGAGCAGTTCTTC
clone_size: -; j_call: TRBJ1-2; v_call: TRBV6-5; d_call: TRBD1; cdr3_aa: CASSFRTGPGYTF; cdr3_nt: TGTGCCAGCAGTTTTAGGACAGGGCCTGGCTACACCTTC